These 19 T cell receptor beta chains were all obtained from the same sample, sequenced in a study of T cell responses to AZD1222 COVID-19 vaccine. The repertoire was sequenced with immunoSEQ multiplex PCR; TCRdb's copy has only in-frame clones and lacks some. Of about 140,000 clones in the sample, 70% to 90% were seen once. The sample in question was peripheral blood, obtained on day 0 of AZD1222 vaccination. The source is an adult in good health.

The V gene is TRBV28, the J gene TRBJ1-5; tentatively, D is TRBD1 (6 bases). The germline CDR1 and CDR2 sequences are MDHEN and SYDVKM. The V end was cut by 6 bases, the J end by 5 bases, with 14 bases between. The length of the CDR3 is 14 residues. The CDR3 sequence is CASREGQPYQPQHF. The CDR3 DNA sequence: TGTGCCAGCAGGGAAGGACAGCCTTATCAGCCCCAGCATTTT.

J is TRBJ1-2 and V is TRBV27; D call uncertain. The CDR3 runs to 13 residues. In germline, CDR1 is MNHEY, CDR2 SMNVEV (reference sequence). Trimming took off 3 bases at V and 1 base at J, with 6 bases between the two ends. The CDR3: CASSFGSNYGYTF. Here the CDR3 DNA reads TGTGCCAGCAGTTTTGGCAGTAACTATGGCTACACCTTC.

V gene TRBV5-1 combines with J gene TRBJ1-1; a possible D gene is TRBD1 (5 bases). Per the germline V gene, CDR1 is SGHRS and CDR2 is YFSETQ. This CDR3 is built from 12 residues. V lost 5 bases and J 6 bases, leaving 11 bases between the germline ends. CDR3 coding DNA: TGCGCCAGCAGGCTCTCGGGGGCTGAAGCTTTCTTT. Protein product: CASRLSGAEAFF.

The CDR3 DNA is TGCAGCGTTGTCAGGGCCTACTACGAGCAGTACTTC. Amino acid sequence: CSVVRAYYEQYF. V and J are TRBV29-1 and TRBJ2-7, with D possibly TRBD1 on 5 matching bases. Per the germline V gene, CDR1 is SQVTM and CDR2 is ANQGSEA. The CDR3 is 12 amino acids. Trimming took 4 bases from V and 3 from J, leaving 10 bases between them.

V gene TRBV5-1 combines with J gene TRBJ2-3; the D is unclear. From germline, CDR1 is SGHRS and CDR2 YFSETQ. V lost 7 bases, J lost 3 bases, and 18 bases lay in between. The CDR3 extends over 15 amino acids. CDR3 sequence (DNA): TGCGCCAGCGGACCCTCAGCCCCACTAACAGATACGCAGTATTTT. This translates into CASGPSAPLTDTQYF.

The chain employs TRBV5-6 and TRBJ2-5; the match to TRBD2 covers 8 bases. Trimming took 2 bases from V and 4 from J; bases not matched to a gene: 4. In germline, CDR1 is SGHDT, CDR2 YYEEEE. The CDR3 has 14 residues. Written as DNA, the CDR3 is TGTGCCAGCAGCTTTAGCGGGACCCCAGAGACCCAGTACTTC. Encoded protein: CASSFSGTPETQYF. Drawing the rest from reference TRBV5-6 and TRBJ2-5, the complete variable domain is DAGVTQSPTHLIKTRGQQVTLRCSPKSGHDTVSWYQQALGQGPQFIFQYYEEEERQRGNFPDRFSGHQFPNYSSELNVNALLLGDSALYLCASSFSGTPETQYFGPGTRLLVL.

There are a few counts of this clone. The chain carries TRBV25-1 and TRBJ1-6, with D possibly TRBD1 on 5 matching bases. This CDR3 is 14 amino acids long. Trimming left V 7 bases short and J 8 bases short, with 15 bases between. Germline CDR1 and CDR2: MGHDK and SYGVNS. CDR3 sequence: CASTSGTWDSPLHF. DNA for the CDR3: TGTGCCAGCACTTCCGGGACCTGGGATTCACCCCTCCACTTT. The variable domain in full, completed from reference TRBV25-1 and TRBJ1-6, reads EADIYQTPRYLVIGTGKKITLECSQTMGHDKMYWYQQDPGMELHLIHYSYGVNSTEKGDLSSESTVSRIRTEHFPLTLESARPSHTSQYLCASTSGTWDSPLHFGNGTRLTVT.

The chain couples TRBV3-1 (or the pseudogene TRBV3-2) to TRBJ1-1; no reliable D call. CDR3 length: 11 residues. Germline values: CDR1 LGHDT, CDR2 YNNKEL (reference sequence). Deletions cut 1 base from V and 6 bases from J, with 3 bases between. The chain's CDR3 is CASSQVSEAFF. The CDR3 DNA reads TGTGCCAGCAGCCAAGTTTCTGAAGCTTTCTTT.

In DNA, the CDR3 is TGTGCCAGCAGTTTAGAATCAATAATGGGACAGCCGTACGAGCAGTACTTC. Its translation is CASSLESIMGQPYEQYF. J is TRBJ2-7 and V is TRBV27, with 7 nucleotides matching TRBD1. V lost 2 bases, J lost 4 bases, and 14 bases stayed unmatched. CDR1 is MNHEY and CDR2 is SMNVEV in the germline V gene (reference sequence). The CDR3 extends over 17 amino acids.

This chain connects TRBV9 to TRBJ1-2; D is perhaps TRBD1 (5 bases). V gave up 0 bases and J gave up 4 bases, with 10 bases separating them. The CDR3 is made up of 14 amino acids. Germline CDR1 is SGDLS and CDR2 is YYNGEE. This CDR3 reads CASSVGGAFYGYTF. The CDR3 nucleotides read TGTGCCAGCAGCGTAGGTGGGGCTTTCTATGGCTACACCTTC. The full variable domain, completed using reference TRBV9 and TRBJ1-2, is DSGVTQTPKHLITATGQRVTLRCSPRSGDLSVYWYQQSLDQGLQFLIQYYNGEERAKGNILERFSAQQFPDLHSELNLSSLELGDSALYFCASSVGGAFYGYTFGSGTRLTVV.

The CDR3 region has the DNA TGTGCCATCAGTGGAACTCGGAGCGGATGGAATGGCTACACCTTC. It encodes CAISGTRSGWNGYTF. The chain combines TRBV10-3 with TRBJ1-2; no clear D. This CDR3 contains 15 residues. CDR1 is ENHRY, CDR2 SYGVKD, per germline. V shed 4 bases and J shed 6 bases, with 18 bases lying between them.

This clone came up a few times. This chain links TRBV25-1 with TRBJ2-5, with TRBD2 matching over 8 bases. CDR3 length: 13 residues. Germline lookup yields CDR1 MGHDK and CDR2 SYGVNS. V shed 4 bases and J 5 bases; nucleotides not matched to a gene: 3. CDR3 coding DNA: TGTGCCAGCAGTGGGACTAGCTGGGAGACCCAGTACTTC. This translates into CASSGTSWETQYF.

The gene calls are TRBV7-9 and TRBJ2-5, with 11 bases aligning to TRBD2. V lost 6 bases and J lost 10; bases outside the gene matches: 13. This CDR3 has 15 amino acids. The germline gives CDR1 SEHNR, CDR2 FQNEAQ (reference sequence). The CDR3 spells CASSSTMASGRNQYF. CDR3 bases: TGTGCCAGCAGTTCTACCATGGCTAGCGGGAGGAACCAGTACTTC.

The chain couples TRBV12-5 to TRBJ2-7; the match to TRBD2 covers 11 bases. The CDR3 runs to 20 residues. V shed 6 bases, J shed 3 bases, and the junction held 22 bases outside the gene matches. The germline gives CDR1 LGHNT, CDR2 FRNRAP. The CDR3 is CASGPSPTLAGDPLNYEQYF. DNA of the CDR3: TGTGCTAGTGGCCCGTCCCCCACACTAGCGGGAGACCCTCTTAACTACGAGCAGTACTTC.

The V and J genes are TRBV15 and TRBJ1-3; tentatively, D is TRBD1 (5 bases). With 1 base removed from V and 2 bases from J, the gap between germline ends came to 15 bases. The CDR3 runs 17 residues. Germline V gene sequence: CDR1 LNHNV, CDR2 YYDKDF (reference sequence). CDR3: CATSRAQVPSAGNTIYF. CDR3 coding DNA: TGTGCCACCAGCAGAGCACAGGTACCTTCCGCTGGAAACACCATATATTTT.

The chain recombines TRBV11-2 with TRBJ2-1; D not resolved. Per germline, CDR1 SGHAT and CDR2 FQNNGV. V lost 1 base and J 0 bases, leaving 10 bases between the germline ends. The CDR3 runs to 16 residues. DNA for the CDR3: TGTGCCAGCAGCTTAGTAAGTATCGGCTCCTACAATGAGCAGTTCTTC. Encoded protein: CASSLVSIGSYNEQFF.

The rearrangement uses TRBV21-1 and TRBJ2-3; the tabulated D call, TRBD2, remains unverified against the DNA. TRBV21-1 is listed as a pseudogene. This CDR3 contains 18 residues. DNA of the CDR3: TGTGCCAGCAGCGAGGGAATGCAGACACGATCGTACACAGATACGCAGTATTTT. Translation gives CASSEGMQTRSYTDTQYF.

The J gene is TRBJ1-1, the V gene TRBV4-1; a possible D gene is TRBD1 (5 bases). V gave up 7 bases and J gave up 4 bases, with 28 bases separating them. The V gene's germline CDR1 is MGHRA and CDR2 YSYEKL. This CDR3 is 18 amino acids long. The CDR3 DNA reads TGCGCCAGCAACCTCTTGCCGGGGGTTGACAGCGGCCTCACTGAAGCTTTCTTT. This codes for CASNLLPGVDSGLTEAFF.

The chain combines TRBV7-9 with TRBJ1-3, with a possible D match to TRBD1 (5 bases). V was cut by 1 base and J by 2 bases, with 6 bases left in between. Germline values: CDR1 SEHNR, CDR2 FQNEAQ (reference sequence). The CDR3 runs 14 residues. CDR3 amino acids: CASSLEQAGNTIYF. In nucleotides, the CDR3 is TGTGCCAGCAGCTTAGAACAGGCTGGAAACACCATATATTTT.